Reported below is one T cell receptor (beta chain). This record belongs to a study of blood T cell repertoires in COVID-19. Study-wide background: Acute and convalescent COVID-19 samples came from the United States, Italy and Spain.

Libraries were prepared by immunoSEQ multiplex PCR; TCRdb keeps only in-frame clonotypes and omits some of them. The repertoire consists of roughly 290,000 clones, with approximately 85% occurring once and the leading ten covering 0.85% to 0.9%. Between the trimmed V and J ends, which lost 4 bases and 3 bases, there was a span of 11 bases. CDR3 length equals 13 residues. Per germline, CDR1 SGHNT and CDR2 YYREEE (reference sequence). The Seattle patients, enrolled during active infection, were followed longitudinally. The chain couples TRBV5-4 to TRBJ2-7; D perhaps matches TRBD2 (6 bases). The specimen sequenced was peripheral blood. The clonotype was recovered from a human donor with COVID-19, enrolled during active disease. The donor label of this sample is uncertain. CDR3 region: CASSPGLFYEQYF. CDR3 DNA sequence: TGTGCCAGCAGCCCGGGACTCTTCTACGAGCAGTACTTC.